This passage covers 7 T cell receptor beta chains from one sample sequenced in a study of shared clonotypes between healthy human individuals. Here immunoSEQ multiplex PCR was the method, and the copy in TCRdb shows in-frame clones only, minus some. This table holds over a million clones, about four fifths found once. The specimen was memory CD4+ T cells from PBMCs. Subset reported: CD45RA-negative fraction. The receptors were gathered from a young man in good health. Some clones in this sample may be carry-over from other donors' samples.

V usage is TRBV5-4 and J usage is TRBJ2-3; D may be TRBD1 or TRBD2 (6 bases each). Looked up from germline, CDR1 is SGHNT and CDR2 is YYREEE (reference sequence). V was shortened by 5 bases and J by 3 bases, with 16 bases between the two germline ends. The CDR3 is 15 residues long. In DNA, the CDR3 is TGTGCCAGCAGGCCCGGGGGCCGTCGGACAGATACGCAGTATTTT. It is translated as CASRPGGRRTDTQYF.

The J gene is TRBJ1-5, the V gene TRBV4-3; D remains unclear. This CDR3 has 15 residues. Trimming stripped 4 bases from V and 5 bases from J, with 15 bases between. Germline lookup yields CDR1 LGHNA and CDR2 YSLEER. The CDR3 DNA reads as TGCGCCAGCAGCCCCCGAGTGAGGGCCGATCAGCCCCAGCATTTT. Amino acids: CASSPRVRADQPQHF.

On this clone itself: It differs at one base from a far larger clone, so likely a read error. V gene TRBV30 combines with J gene TRBJ1-3; D unclear. The CDR3 sequence is 12 residues long. Germline assignment: CDR1 GTSNPN and CDR2 SVGIG (reference sequence). The CDR3 loop is CAWSVVGSTIYF. The CDR3 region has the DNA TGTGCCTGGAGTGTAGTCGGAAGCACCATATATTTT.

This clone was found a few times. The V gene is TRBV15, the J gene TRBJ2-7; D unresolved. The CDR3 is 15 amino acids. V was clipped by 0 bases and J by 7 bases, with 16 bases between them. CDR1 and CDR2 from the germline V gene are LNHNV and YYDKDF (reference sequence). CDR3 in amino acids: CATSRDRTASLEQYF. The CDR3 DNA reads TGTGCCACCAGCAGAGATAGGACGGCCTCCTTGGAGCAGTACTTC.

This chain connects TRBV10-1 to TRBJ1-2; D ambiguous. The CDR3 length is 11 residues. Trimming cost V 8 bases and J 4 bases, with 8 bases left between them. Germline V lookup: CDR1 WNHNN, CDR2 SYGVQD (reference sequence). The DNA for the CDR3 is TGCGCCAGCGGGGATTCCTATGGCTACACCTTC. This codes for CASGDSYGYTF.

The V gene is TRBV5-6, the J gene TRBJ1-6; D is perhaps TRBD1 (5 bases). This CDR3 is 18 amino acids long. Trimming left V 2 bases short and J 0 bases short, with 15 bases between. Germline values: CDR1 SGHDT, CDR2 YYEEEE. CDR3 coding DNA: TGTGCCAGCAGCTTTCAGCAACTCGACAGCTCCTATAATTCACCCCTCCACTTT. Translated, it gives CASSFQQLDSSYNSPLHF.

The J gene is TRBJ1-2, the V gene TRBV18; D is uncertain. Germline V gene lookup returns CDR1 KGHSH and CDR2 LQKENI. CDR3 size: 15 residues. V was cut by 2 bases and J by 3 bases, with 13 bases left in between. This CDR3 is CASSPKRHQDYGYTF. The CDR3 DNA reads TGTGCCAGCTCACCAAAGAGGCACCAGGACTATGGCTACACCTTC.